This is a list of T cell receptor beta chains from one sample in a study of CD8 T cells in Susac syndrome. TCRdb recomputed calls from the immunoSEQ multiplex PCR reads with MiXCR, one row per CDR3 protein. This sample carries 250,000 to 300,000 distinct CDR3 sequences, 89% of them seen once, and the ten largest clones take approximately 0.2%. The material sequenced was CD8+ T cells from PBMCs. All receptors derive from a human donor with multiple sclerosis. Both conserved end residues are part of each CDR3. The D gene is left open where the match is weak. Only some rows state a clone size, as once, few, many or a class for expanded clones.

j_call d_call clone_size v_call cdr3_nt cdr3_aa
TRBJ2-1 . . TRBV19 TGTGCCAGTAGTGGCCGAGAAGGGGGGGATTCCTACAATGAGCAGTTCTTC CASSGREGGDSYNEQFF
TRBJ2-1 . . TRBV7-6 TGTGCCAGCAGCTTAGGAACAGGGAGAAAAGATGAGCAGTTCTTC CASSLGTGRKDEQFF
TRBJ2-7 . . TRBV28 TGTGCCAGCAGTTTATCAGACAGCTCCTACGAGCAGTACTTC CASSLSDSSYEQYF
TRBJ2-7 TRBD2 . TRBV4-1 TGCGCCAGCAGCCCGACTAGCGGGAGGGCCGTCTACGAGCAGTACTTC CASSPTSGRAVYEQYF
TRBJ2-3 . . TRBV9 TGTGCCAGCAGCGTAGTAGGGGTCCACACAGATACGCAGTATTTT CASSVVGVHTDTQYF
TRBJ2-7 . . TRBV30 TGTGCCTGGGGACTATCCTACGAGCAGTACTTC CAWGLSYEQYF
TRBJ2-5 TRBD2 . TRBV15 TGTGCCACCAGCAGACCTCTGGCGGGGGAAGAGACCCAGTACTTC CATSRPLAGEETQYF
TRBJ2-7 . once TRBV28 TGTGCCAGCAGTTTTGGAGAAAGCGAGCAGTACTTC CASSFGESEQYF
TRBJ2-5 . . TRBV2 TGTGCCAGCACCTCAGACGGGGGGACCCAGTACTTC CASTSDGGTQYF
TRBJ2-7 . . TRBV28 TGTGCCAGCAGTTTCATCGGGAGTAGCTTCTACGAGCAGTACTTC CASSFIGSSFYEQYF
TRBJ2-2 . . TRBV9 TGTGCCAGCAGCGCCTATTCGAACACCGGGGAGCTGTTTTTT CASSAYSNTGELFF
TRBJ2-7 TRBD1 . TRBV15 TGTGCCACCAGCAGAGATAAGGGGGACAGGGAACAGGGACCTCCCTACGAGCAGTACTTC CATSRDKGDREQGPPYEQYF
TRBJ1-1 . . TRBV10-3 TGTGCCATCAGTGAGGGGGGGAACACTGAAGCTTTCTTT CAISEGGNTEAFF
TRBJ2-7 . . TRBV29-1 TGCAGCGTTCCGGGGCGGCAGGGTGGGCACGAGCAGTACTTC CSVPGRQGGHEQYF
TRBJ2-7 TRBD1 . TRBV7-9 TGTGCCAGCAGTTACGGGACAGCCTACGAGCAGTACTTC CASSYGTAYEQYF
TRBJ1-1 . . TRBV27 TGTGCCAGCATCCCACACCAGGGGTTTGGAGGGATGAACACTGAAGCTTTCTTT CASIPHQGFGGMNTEAFF
TRBJ2-5 . . TRBV6-1 TGTGCCAGCAGGGCACCAAAGAGGGCGACCCAGTACTTC CASRAPKRATQYF
TRBJ2-7 . . TRBV29-1 TGCAGCGTTGTAGGGCTAGCGTCGAGCTCCTACGAGCAGTACTTC CSVVGLASSSYEQYF
TRBJ2-3 TRBD2 . TRBV13 TGTGCCAGCAGCCATACCGGGACTACCACAGATACGCAGTATTTT CASSHTGTTTDTQYF
TRBJ2-3 TRBD2 . TRBV15 TGTGCCACCAGCAGAGAAGACCCTAGCGGGAGTCGGGATACGCAGTATTTT CATSREDPSGSRDTQYF
TRBJ2-7 TRBD2 . TRBV7-9 TGTGCCAGCAGCCTCCACGGACTAGGTACCTCCTACGAGCAGTACTTC CASSLHGLGTSYEQYF
TRBJ2-2 TRBD1 . TRBV29-1 TGCAGCGTTGAAAGACAGGGTAGTACCGGGGAGCTGTTTTTT CSVERQGSTGELFF
TRBJ2-3 . . TRBV28 TGTGCCAGCAGTTTTTTTACTACGGGGGAGTGGCGGTCTAGCACAGATACGCAGTATTTT CASSFFTTGEWRSSTDTQYF
TRBJ1-2 . . TRBV28 TGTGCCAGCAGTTTAGGTACGGGCAGCTATGGCTACACCTTC CASSLGTGSYGYTF
TRBJ2-5 . . TRBV6-2/TRBV6-3 TGTGCCATTAGGAGGGGCGGGCCGTACCAAGAGACCCAGTACTTC CAIRRGGPYQETQYF
TRBJ1-2 . . TRBV5-1 TGCGCCAGCAGCTTGGAACAGGACGGCTATGGCTACACCTTC CASSLEQDGYGYTF
TRBJ2-7 TRBD1 once TRBV27 TGTGCCAGCAGTTTAGAACAGGGGTGGGAGCAGTACTTC CASSLEQGWEQYF
TRBJ2-1 TRBD2 . TRBV6-4 TGTGCCAGCAGTGACGGGACTAGCGGGGGGAATGAGCAGTTCTTC CASSDGTSGGNEQFF
TRBJ2-2 . . TRBV5-6 TGTGCCAGCAGCTTCAGGGGATATGAGCCCGGGGAGCTGTTTTTT CASSFRGYEPGELFF
TRBJ2-1 TRBD1 . TRBV27 TGTGCCAGCAGTCCCGGGACAGGGGGGACCTACAATGAGCAGTTCTTC CASSPGTGGTYNEQFF
TRBJ2-1 TRBD1 . TRBV5-4 TGTGCCAGCAGCTTGGCACAGGGGATTGCTAATGAGCAGTTCTTC CASSLAQGIANEQFF
TRBJ1-1 TRBD1 . TRBV6-1 TGTGCCAGCAGGACAGGGCCCCACATGAACACTGAAGCTTTCTTT CASRTGPHMNTEAFF
TRBJ2-5 . . TRBV5-6 TGTGCCAGCAGCTCGTCCCCGGCTACCCAAGAGACCCAGTACTTC CASSSSPATQETQYF
TRBJ2-1 . . TRBV28 TGTGCCAGCAGTTCCCGGACAGCGTACAATGAGCAGTTCTTC CASSSRTAYNEQFF
TRBJ2-1 TRBD2 . TRBV9 TGTGCCAGCAGCCTTTCGGGGGCTAGCGGGAACGATGAGCAGTTCTTC CASSLSGASGNDEQFF
TRBJ2-2 TRBD2 . TRBV9 TGTGCCAGCCGCGATCCAGCGGGAGCCGCGGGGGAGCTGTTTTTT CASRDPAGAAGELFF
TRBJ2-1 . once TRBV28 TGTGGGACCGGGACAAACAATGAGCAGTTCTTC CGTGTNNEQFF
TRBJ2-2 . . TRBV28 TGTGCCAGCAGTTTAAAGGCGGCGGGCTCGGATACCGGGGAGCTGTTTTTT CASSLKAAGSDTGELFF
TRBJ2-7 . few TRBV7-2 TGTGCCAGCAGCTTTACAATCCCCGAGTCCTACGAGCAGTACTTC CASSFTIPESYEQYF
TRBJ1-3 . many TRBV5-5 TGTGCCAGCAGCCATGGACACTCCTCTATCTCTGGAAACACCATATATTTT CASSHGHSSISGNTIYF
TRBJ2-5 TRBD2 . TRBV6-1 TGTGCCAGCACTACACGGGCTAGCGGGATCCAAGAGACCCAGTACTTC CASTTRASGIQETQYF
TRBJ2-1 . . TRBV7-9 TGTGCCAGCAGCCCCCCTCAGCCGGTAGATGAGCAGTTCTTC CASSPPQPVDEQFF
TRBJ2-1 TRBD1 . TRBV28 TGTGCCAGCAGTTTCCGGCAGGGGGTCAACTACTACAATGAGCAGTTCTTC CASSFRQGVNYYNEQFF
TRBJ2-4 . . TRBV9 TGTGCCAGCAGCGTAGGAGACCGGCGGGACATTCAGTACTTC CASSVGDRRDIQYF
TRBJ2-1 . . TRBV6-1 TGTGCCAGCAGTGAATACAGGGATCGTAAAAATGAGCAGTTCTTC CASSEYRDRKNEQFF